The present entry profiles one TCR beta chain with its context. This entry is derived from a study of naive and memory T cell subsets. An equimolar mix of two oligonucleotides served as the beta constant-region primer for TRBC1 and TRBC2. The ligated cDNA underwent four PCR rounds using SP2 and nested alpha and beta constant-region primers. Using its own MiXCR run on the UMI-ligation and nested PCR reads, TCRdb lists one record per CDR3 protein. The table has 95,000 to 150,000 distinct CDR3 sequences, roughly 36% seen once. The length of the CDR3 is 18 residues. Germline V CDR1 and CDR2: KGHSH, LQKENI. V lost 2 bases to trimming and J lost 8 bases; unmatched junction nucleotides: 14.

The source is a human donor in good health. This chain joins TRBV18 and TRBJ2-1; 11 bases line up with TRBD2. Material for sequencing was central memory CD4+ T cells from blood. The CDR3 here is CASSPVAVASGRLHEQFF. The CDR3 coding sequence is TGTGCCAGCTCACCAGTGGCGGTGGCTAGCGGGAGGTTGCATGAGCAGTTCTTC.